The rows below give T cell receptor beta chains drawn from one sample of a study of T-cell reconstitution after alpha-beta-depleted transplantation in children. TCRdb re-analysed the PCR reads in MiXCR, keeping a single row per CDR3 protein. The table lists approximately 350,000 distinct CDR3 sequences, more than 10% of them singletons. Material: PBMCs, obtained from the stem cell graft. The receptors come from a human donor who donated a stem cell graft to a child with Fanconi anemia. Each CDR3 is given with its conserved first and last residue.

V gene	J gene	CDR3 protein
TRBV5-1	TRBJ2-3	CASSFRSPGTGRDTQYF
TRBV6-5	TRBJ2-3	CATRIDRIAKDTDTQYF
TRBV7-9	TRBJ1-1	CASSQGTVDTYTEAFF
TRBV18	TRBJ2-1	CASSPQGTGESFF
TRBV25-1	TRBJ2-3	CASSGALGGGSTDTQYF
TRBV20-1	TRBJ2-1	CSARDLAGGYNEQFF
TRBV4-2	TRBJ1-1	CASSHTGGTTEAFF
TRBV12-3/TRBV12-4	TRBJ1-1	CASHKGPNMNTEAFF
TRBV12-3/TRBV12-4	TRBJ2-3	CASSLSGASTDTQYF
TRBV4-2	TRBJ2-5	CASSQGTSVQETQYF
TRBV5-4	TRBJ2-2	CASSFQGGSGLFF
TRBV11-1	TRBJ1-2	CASSLYDRPYGYTF
TRBV5-6	TRBJ1-2	CASSLGSVIFGYTF
TRBV7-7	TRBJ2-5	CASSPTGSFGETQYF
TRBV28	TRBJ1-4	CASRPGQPNEKLFF
TRBV20-1	TRBJ2-1	CSARMVAGNNEQFF
TRBV20-1	TRBJ1-4	CSAVDSSATNEKLFF
TRBV10-3	TRBJ2-1	CAISDPGGSYNEQFF
TRBV6-1	TRBJ2-2	CASSPRGAGVNTGELFF
TRBV12-3/TRBV12-4	TRBJ1-5	CASSPEGARQPQHF
TRBV24-1	TRBJ1-2	CATSDPHGTEDGYTF
TRBV12-3/TRBV12-4	TRBJ2-5	CASSLERGAQETQYF
TRBV7-9	TRBJ2-3	CASSSPSGRDTQYF
TRBV4-3	TRBJ1-1	CASSKIRTGATRNTEAFF
TRBV9	TRBJ1-1	CASSVFLEGSPGDTEAFF
TRBV7-3	TRBJ2-2	CASSPDTLPGELFF
TRBV5-1	TRBJ2-3	CASSFGQIRTDTQYF
TRBV7-2	TRBJ2-1	CASSWTLNEQFF
TRBV30	TRBJ2-1	CAWSVPDRGRNEQFF
TRBV5-1	TRBJ2-1	CASSPTGGNNEQFF
TRBV7-3	TRBJ2-2	CASSYSRTGAGELFF
TRBV20-1	TRBJ1-2	CSAFLRDPEVNYGYTF
TRBV30	TRBJ1-6	CAWHTPGAPSYNSPLHF
TRBV10-3	TRBJ1-3	CAISAGGNTIYF
TRBV10-3	TRBJ2-2	CAISEGLAVSTGELFF
TRBV5-4	TRBJ1-2	CASSLLEEANYGYTF
TRBV15	TRBJ2-2	CATSRDRTGIVTGELFF
TRBV29-1	TRBJ2-1	CSVVGGAFTEQFF
TRBV5-1	TRBJ2-3	CASSPLGQGGSSTDTQYF
TRBV20-1	TRBJ2-7	CSARDPTRAPYEQYF
TRBV5-1	TRBJ2-3	CASSRLGRGSTDTQYF
TRBV5-1	TRBJ1-2	CASSLDPDSYGYTF
TRBV7-2	TRBJ1-1	CASSFSGTNTEAFF
TRBV29-1	TRBJ1-1	CSVVTEPWGDTEAFF
TRBV28	TRBJ1-5	CASSLTTPDHQPQHF
TRBV11-2	TRBJ2-1	CASSSPLAGNNEQFF
TRBV29-1	TRBJ2-3	CSARAAADTQYF
TRBV15	TRBJ1-2	CVGQMRYGYTF
TRBV2	TRBJ1-1	CASSEEWGRTGRTEAFF
TRBV11-1	TRBJ1-2	CASSLVISDGYTF
TRBV11-2	TRBJ2-1	CASSTPKGGDNEQFF
TRBV20-1	TRBJ2-7	CSASALADRKPFEQYF
TRBV9	TRBJ2-1	CASSGRGQGPLEQFF
TRBV12-3/TRBV12-4	TRBJ1-5	CASSLGLMGNQPQHF
TRBV5-1	TRBJ1-6	CASSLDRDYNSPLHF
TRBV20-1	TRBJ1-1	CSAAQGADTEAFF
TRBV10-1	TRBJ1-1	CASSESTGMNTEAFF
TRBV7-9	TRBJ1-6	CASSLSNYNSPLHF
TRBV20-1	TRBJ1-4	CSAPGPSNEKLFF
TRBV4-3	TRBJ1-2	CASSQDRAAFYGYTF